The 14 T cell receptor beta chains given below trace back to one sample, sequenced in a study of CD8 T cells in ankylosing spondylitis (dated 2017 in TCRdb). Library preparation used 5' RACE. Sequencing instrument: Illumina HiSeq 2500. TCRdb trimmed public reads at Q25 via fastp, called clones via MiXCR and kept in-frame beta chains. Each CDR3 protein gets just one entry, which takes the most common genes and DNA from the rows behind it. The sample profile shows 150,000 or so distinct CDR3 sequences; 30% to 40% of them were found once. The ten largest account for 6% of the sample. Sequences were obtained from synovial fluid, either unsorted or a sorted T cell fraction (not recorded which). The receptor set was obtained from a male donor with ankylosing spondylitis.

The chain links TRBV5-1 to TRBJ2-7, with 9 nucleotides matching TRBD1. CDR3 size: 15 residues. V lost 2 bases and J lost 3; bases outside the gene matches: 6. The germline V gene has CDR1 SGHRS and CDR2 YFSETQ. The CDR3: CASSLQPTGGYEQYF. In DNA, the CDR3 is TGCGCCAGCAGCTTACAACCGACAGGGGGCTACGAGCAGTACTTC.

This clonotype showed up many times. The J gene is TRBJ1-5, the V gene TRBV24-1, with 9 bases lining up with TRBD1. This CDR3 spans 21 amino acids. Germline CDR1 KGHDR, CDR2 SFDVKD. The junction had 17 bases not matched to a gene; V was cut back by 3 bases and J by 0 bases. The CDR3 loop reads CATSDGGSDRGLKNSNQPQHF. CDR3 sequence (DNA): TGTGCCACCAGTGATGGGGGGTCGGACAGGGGACTAAAGAATAGCAATCAGCCCCAGCATTTT.

The table lists this clonotype with a few counts. The gene calls are TRBV12-3 or TRBV12-4 and TRBJ2-6; D is ambiguous. V lost 6 bases and J lost 3, with 6 bases in between. The CDR3 totals 13 residues. For the CDR3, the DNA is TGTGCCAGCAGGATTGGTGGGGCCAACGTCCTGACTTTC. Protein sequence: CASRIGGANVLTF.

This clonotype was counted only a few times. The chain is built from TRBV7-2 and TRBJ1-1; D remains ambiguous. The CDR3 is 14 amino acids. Trimming pared 4 bases from V and 1 base from J, leaving 10 bases between. Per the germline V gene, CDR1 is SGHTA and CDR2 is FQGNSA. The CDR3 spells CASSSHPPNTEAFF. The CDR3 DNA sequence: TGTGCCAGCAGCTCCCACCCACCGAACACTGAAGCTTTCTTT.

Only a few counts were recorded for this clonotype. The chain uses TRBV6-1 and TRBJ2-1, with D perhaps assigned TRBD1 or TRBD2 (5 bases each). Germline V gene sequence: CDR1 MNHNS, CDR2 SASEGT. V was cut by 6 bases and J by 3 bases, with 15 bases left in between. The CDR3 sequence is 15 residues long. The CDR3 region is CASRPPGGGYNEQFF. The CDR3 coding sequence is TGTGCCAGCAGGCCCCCAGGTGGGGGCTACAATGAGCAGTTCTTC.

This clonotype was picked up many times. V is TRBV10-3 and J is TRBJ2-1; either TRBD1 or TRBD2 may supply D (5 bases each). V lost 3 bases and J 4 bases, leaving 13 bases between the germline ends. CDR3 length: 15 amino acids. Germline lookup yields CDR1 ENHRY and CDR2 SYGVKD. CDR3 bases: TGTGCCATCAGTGAAGGGACGGGATCTTACAATGAGCAGTTCTTC. Translated: CAISEGTGSYNEQFF.

The chain is built from TRBV7-2 and TRBJ2-2; 10 positions match TRBD2. The CDR3 length is 16 residues. J lost 6 bases, V lost 6 bases, and 10 bases had no gene match. Germline lookup yields CDR1 SGHTA and CDR2 FQGNSA. CDR3 in amino acids: CASSWEGLAGAGELFF. The CDR3 DNA reads as TGTGCCAGCAGTTGGGAGGGGCTAGCGGGAGCCGGGGAGCTGTTTTTT.

This clonotype was detected only a few times. This CDR3 is CASSQRAGGLEKLFF. The CDR3 nucleotides read TGTGCCAGCAGCCAGCGGGCAGGGGGCCTTGAAAAACTGTTTTTT. The genes are TRBV7-9 and TRBJ1-4; TRBD1 agrees at 8 bases. The CDR3 totals 15 residues. The junction had 9 bases not matched to a gene; V was cut back by 5 bases and J by 7 bases. The germline V gene encodes CDR1 SEHNR and CDR2 FQNEAQ (reference sequence).

The chain links TRBV5-6 to TRBJ1-1; 8 nucleotides align to TRBD1. Germline CDR1 and CDR2: SGHDT and YYEEEE. J was trimmed by 4 bases and V by 4 bases; bases with no gene match: 9. This CDR3 comprises 15 residues. CDR3 sequence reads: CASSPMDRAFTEAFF. In nucleotides, the CDR3 is TGTGCCAGCAGCCCGATGGACAGGGCGTTCACTGAAGCTTTCTTT.

This clonotype showed up many times. The chain couples TRBV3-1 to TRBJ2-5; TRBD2 matches 10 bases. Germline CDR1 and CDR2: LGHDT and YNNKEL (reference sequence). The CDR3 is 15 amino acids. V trimming: 2 bases; J trimming: 7 bases; junction bases outside the gene matches: 7. The CDR3 bases are TGTGCCAGCAGCCAATTGGTCAGCGGGAGGGGGACCCAGTACTTC. Translated, it gives CASSQLVSGRGTQYF.

The chain links TRBV11-3 to TRBJ1-1; D is possibly TRBD1 (5 bases). The CDR3 totals 14 residues. V lost 3 bases and J 6 bases, leaving 14 bases between the germline ends. Germline V lookup: CDR1 SGHNT, CDR2 YENEEA. The CDR3, as DNA: TGTGCCAGCAGCTTGGGACCCTTCGGGGCTGAAGCTTTCTTT. Its translation is CASSLGPFGAEAFF. Combining the CDR3 with reference TRBV11-3 and TRBJ1-1 gives the whole variable domain EAGVVQSPRYKIIEKKQPVAFWCNPISGHNTLYWYLQNLGQGPELLIRYENEEAVDDSQLPKDRFSAERLKGVDSTLKIQPAELGDSAVYLCASSLGPFGAEAFFGQGTRLTVV.

This chain joins TRBV2 and TRBJ1-5; D remains unclear. The CDR3 is 12 amino acids. Germline values: CDR1 SNHLY, CDR2 FYNNEI. V lost 6 bases, J lost 0 bases, and 3 bases lay in between. The CDR3: CASRSSNQPQHF. The CDR3 DNA is TGTGCCAGCAGGAGTAGCAATCAGCCCCAGCATTTT.

V and J are TRBV25-1 and TRBJ2-3, with 11 bases identical to TRBD2. The CDR3 runs 16 residues. The germline CDR1 and CDR2 sequences are MGHDK and SYGVNS. J lost 2 bases, V lost 4 bases, and 5 bases had no gene match. This CDR3 reads CASSGPSGGPTDTQYF. CDR3 in DNA: TGTGCCAGCAGTGGCCCTAGCGGGGGGCCCACAGATACGCAGTATTTT.

This clonotype occurred a few times. The chain recombines TRBV5-1 with TRBJ2-1; TRBD2 is a possible D gene (6 bases). Deletions cut 4 bases from V and 2 bases from J, with 19 bases between. Germline V lookup: CDR1 SGHRS, CDR2 YFSETQ. This CDR3 contains 17 residues. CDR3 amino acids: CASSPISGGTTYNEQFF. CDR3 coding DNA: TGCGCCAGCAGCCCTATCTCTGGGGGGACCACCTACAATGAGCAGTTCTTC.